These T cell receptor beta chains were read from a single sample in a study of T-cell memory formation after mild COVID-19. TCRdb recomputed calls from the 5' RACE reads with MiXCR, one row per CDR3 protein. The sample consists of 300,000 to 400,000 distinct CDR3 sequences, 25% to 30% of them appearing once. Sequenced: PBMCs or a T cell subset sorted from them (not recorded which). The source of these receptors is an adult woman who had mild COVID-19 (a few samples of this study predate the infection). Cell type and time point are not known. Each CDR3 is given without its conserved first and last residue. The D gene is left open where the match is weak. A row's size may be missing; if present it is once, few, many or a size class.

J gene,V gene,D gene,CDR3 length,clone size,CDR3 protein
TRBJ2-7,TRBV7-2,TRBD2,13,many,ASSSSGRLGLEQY
TRBJ2-1,TRBV6-5,TRBD2,13,NA,ASSPLAGDYNEQF
TRBJ2-7,TRBV7-9,NA,14,few,ASSLAGPRGSYEQY
TRBJ2-3,TRBV5-1,TRBD1,12,few,ASSVTGETDTQY
TRBJ2-7,TRBV4-1,NA,11,few,ASSQDSSYEQY
TRBJ2-2,TRBV7-3,TRBD1,13,few,ASSLGDRAGGELF
TRBJ1-1,TRBV27,TRBD1,12,NA,ASSLTGGATEAF
TRBJ2-3,TRBV12-3/TRBV12-4,NA,12,NA,ASSSRGEGDTQY
TRBJ2-5,TRBV7-6,TRBD2,13,many,ASSSLGGDQETQY
TRBJ2-7,TRBV9,NA,13,NA,ASPRRGGFSYEQY
TRBJ1-2,TRBV4-1,NA,9,once,ASSQETGYT
TRBJ2-1,TRBV20-1,TRBD2,14,few,SAKGWGSGTYNEQF
TRBJ2-5,TRBV3-1,TRBD2,16,few,ASSHDPLLAGVTETQY
TRBJ2-3,TRBV7-6,NA,11,NA,ASSDSTRDTQY
TRBJ2-2,TRBV12-3/TRBV12-4,NA,11,NA,ASADGGTGELF
TRBJ1-1,TRBV29-1,NA,11,few,SVERFLNTEAF
TRBJ2-3,TRBV20-1,NA,14,NA,SARAEGRSQGDTQY
TRBJ2-3,TRBV7-8,TRBD2,14,NA,ASSLGRLAGTDTQY
TRBJ1-2,TRBV9,NA,11,NA,ASSADNNYGYT
TRBJ1-5,TRBV30,NA,12,NA,AWRKGGSNQPQH
TRBJ2-2,TRBV30,TRBD2,13,NA,ATKTSGSPTGELF
TRBJ2-7,TRBV6-5,TRBD2,13,few,ASSYAGGRSGEQY
TRBJ2-1,TRBV7-2,NA,16,NA,ASSLVVGRRSSYNEQF
TRBJ2-1,TRBV5-1,NA,10,NA,ASSMDPSEQF
TRBJ1-1,TRBV27,NA,14,few,ASSPHTPDQISEAF
TRBJ2-2,TRBV30,NA,14,few,AWSVRRGPFTGELF
TRBJ1-4,TRBV9,TRBD1,12,NA,ASSPGQGYEKLF
TRBJ2-3,TRBV20-1,TRBD2,16,few,SARAATGLAGGTDTQY
TRBJ1-1,TRBV20-1,NA,11,NA,SARSGAGTEAF
TRBJ2-7,TRBV5-1,NA,10,few,ASSLNLYDQY
TRBJ2-7,TRBV29-1,NA,10,few,SVRSYSYEQY
TRBJ2-1,TRBV5-1,NA,14,NA,ASSLVSGNSYNEQF
TRBJ2-7,TRBV7-8,TRBD2,14,NA,ASSLEAAGGWYEQY
TRBJ2-1,TRBV29-1,NA,11,many,SVYPGGDNEQF
TRBJ2-2,TRBV27,NA,13,NA,ASSLQGLVAGELF
TRBJ1-2,TRBV3-1,NA,12,NA,ASSQDWRNYGYT
TRBJ1-1,TRBV12-3/TRBV12-4,NA,13,many,ASSFTPSSATEAF
TRBJ2-5,TRBV3-1,NA,10,NA,ASSRMVETQY
TRBJ2-2,TRBV9,TRBD2,16,many,ASSPRIGTRGHTGELF
TRBJ2-5,TRBV12-3/TRBV12-4,NA,13,few,ASSFALAGEETQY
TRBJ2-7,TRBV5-6,TRBD2,12,NA,ASSYGLAGYEQY
TRBJ2-7,TRBV2,TRBD2,13,NA,ASSSIAGGSYEQY
TRBJ2-3,TRBV5-1,TRBD2,14,NA,ASSLALAGGVDTQY
TRBJ2-2,TRBV7-9,TRBD2,15,few,ASSFSGGLANTGELF
TRBJ1-2,TRBV3-1,NA,11,NA,ASSPLKSWGYT
TRBJ2-4,TRBV4-2,NA,14,NA,ASSQGRSLGGNIQY